This paragraph covers one T cell receptor beta chain sequence. Other DNA sequences within the sample encode an identical CDR3. This entry is derived from a study of control samples from healthy donors and cancer patients. Data came from immunoSEQ multiplex PCR; TCRdb stores just in-frame clones and leaves some out. The sample has about 140,000 clones; 75% to 95% are singletons. The CDR3 length is 11 residues. From germline, CDR1 is LGHDT and CDR2 YNNKEL (reference sequence). V was pared by 2 bases and J by 4 bases, with 2 bases between. This rearrangement joins TRBV3-1 (or the pseudogene TRBV3-2) to TRBJ1-1; D gene uncertain. The source material was blood. This receptor was obtained from a man aged 18 to 35 in good health. The CDR3 DNA sequence: TGTGCCAGCAGCCAACGCACTGAAGCTTTCTTT. This translates into CASSQRTEAFF.